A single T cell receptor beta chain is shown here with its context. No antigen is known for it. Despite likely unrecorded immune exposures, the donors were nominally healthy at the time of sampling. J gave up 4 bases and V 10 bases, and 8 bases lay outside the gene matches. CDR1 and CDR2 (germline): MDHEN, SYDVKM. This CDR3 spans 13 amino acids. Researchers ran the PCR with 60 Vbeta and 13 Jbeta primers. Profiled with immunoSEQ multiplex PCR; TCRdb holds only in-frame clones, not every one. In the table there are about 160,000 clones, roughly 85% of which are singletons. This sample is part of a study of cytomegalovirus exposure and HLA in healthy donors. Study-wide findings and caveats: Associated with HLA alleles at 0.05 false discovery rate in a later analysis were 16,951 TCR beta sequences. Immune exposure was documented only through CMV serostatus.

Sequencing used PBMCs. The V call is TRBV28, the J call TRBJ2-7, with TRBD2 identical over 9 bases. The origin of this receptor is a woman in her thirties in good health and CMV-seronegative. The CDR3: CATGLATGYEQYF. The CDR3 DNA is TGTGCCACTGGACTAGCGACAGGGTACGAGCAGTACTTC.